These 23 T cell receptor beta chains came from one sample sequenced in a study of beta chain features in type 1 diabetes. Overall study findings and caveats: Moderate yet significant TCRB CDR3 shortening was seen in Type 1 diabetes patients in all four CD4+ subsets.

What was sequenced were expressed TCRB transcripts, since all of the isolated RNA had been reverse transcribed. Method: immunoSEQ multiplex PCR; TCRdb's copy keeps in-frame clones and lacks some. The sample includes 300,000 to 450,000 clones, around 12% of them seen just once. These TCRs' antigens remain unknown. Sample: naive CD4+ T cells from blood. Source of these receptors: a young woman with type 1 diabetes.

In its sample, this clone was seen a few times. The chain carries TRBV27 and TRBJ1-4; TRBD1 might be the D (6 bases). Germline CDR1 MNHEY, CDR2 SMNVEV (reference sequence). V lost 8 bases to trimming and J lost 2 bases, with 15 bases between them. The length of the CDR3 is 15 residues. For the CDR3, the DNA is TGTGCCAGCCGAGGACGGACAGTCACTAATGAAAAACTGTTTTTT. Protein sequence: CASRGRTVTNEKLFF. Full variable domain (outside the CDR3, taken from reference TRBV27 and TRBJ1-4): EAQVTQNPRYLITVTGKKLTVTCSQNMNHEYMSWYRQDPGLGLRQIYYSMNVEVTDKGDVPEGYKVSRKEKRNFPLILESPSPNQTSLYFCASRGRTVTNEKLFFGSGTQLSVL.

The chain combines TRBV4-1 with TRBJ2-1; D uncertain. Germline CDR1 MGHRA, CDR2 YSYEKL. V was pared by 4 bases and J by 9 bases, with 16 bases between. The CDR3 consists of 14 residues. The CDR3 sequence: CASSPTDLVVEQFF. The CDR3 DNA is TGCGCCAGCAGCCCAACCGACTTGGTCGTTGAGCAGTTCTTC.

The V gene is TRBV14, the J gene TRBJ1-2; no clear D gene. The germline CDR1 and CDR2 sequences are SGHDN and FVKESK. Trimming cost V 1 base and J 7 bases, with 10 bases left between them. The length of the CDR3 is 13 residues. CDR3: CASSQVRSGGYTF. CDR3 nucleotides: TGTGCCAGCAGCCAAGTTAGGAGTGGTGGCTACACCTTC.

The gene calls are TRBV5-8 and TRBJ2-6; the D is unclear. Trimming removed 3 bases at V and 1 base at J, with 5 bases between. CDR3 size: 14 residues. In germline, CDR1 is SGHTS, CDR2 YDEGEE. The CDR3, as DNA: TGTGCCAGCAGCTCCTATTCTGGGGCCAACGTCCTGACTTTC. Its protein product is CASSSYSGANVLTF.

This clone turned up a few times. The chain is built from TRBV12-5 and TRBJ1-2, with D perhaps matching TRBD1 (5 bases). CDR1 is LGHNT, CDR2 FRNRAP, per germline. V lost 0 bases and J lost 4, with 18 bases in between. The CDR3 extends over 17 amino acids. Here the CDR3 DNA reads TGTGCTAGTGGTTTGGTACCCATCGACAGAGAATCCTATGGCTACACCTTC. Its translation is CASGLVPIDRESYGYTF.

The genes are TRBV2 and TRBJ1-5; TRBD1 agrees at 7 bases. V lost 8 bases and J lost 6; bases outside the gene matches: 7. The CDR3 length is 13 residues. Germline V lookup: CDR1 SNHLY, CDR2 FYNNEI. DNA of the CDR3: TGTGCCAGCTTAGGACAGGTTAGTCAGCCCCAGCATTTT. Protein sequence: CASLGQVSQPQHF.

The V and J genes are TRBV7-9 and TRBJ1-1, with D hard to call. Germline V CDR1 and CDR2: SEHNR, FQNEAQ (reference sequence). The CDR3 sequence is 11 residues long. V lost 6 bases to trimming and J lost 10 bases, with 12 bases between them. The CDR3 here is CASRQSEGAFF. CDR3 sequence (DNA): TGTGCCAGCAGACAAAGCGAGGGAGCTTTCTTT.

This chain joins TRBV4-1 and TRBJ2-3; 7 nucleotides agree with TRBD1. The CDR3 loop spans 16 amino acids. The V gene end was trimmed by 4 bases and the J gene end by 1 base; junction bases not matched to a gene: 8. The germline CDR1 and CDR2 sequences are MGHRA and YSYEKL. The CDR3 region has the DNA TGCGCCAGCAGCCGCCCGGACAGGCCTCGCACAGATACGCAGTATTTT. This sequence encodes CASSRPDRPRTDTQYF.

This clone was counted a few times. The chain joins TRBV2 to TRBJ2-7; TRBD1 might be the D (5 bases). The CDR3 is 12 amino acids. V was pared by 7 bases and J by 6 bases, with 13 bases between. The germline V gene encodes CDR1 SNHLY and CDR2 FYNNEI. The CDR3 coding sequence is TGTGCCAGCAAAGGGTTGGGGCCCGAGCAGTACTTC. It is translated as CASKGLGPEQYF.

This sequence joins TRBV9 and TRBJ2-5, with D possibly TRBD1 on 5 matching bases. Trimming shortened V by 0 bases and J by 4 bases, and 10 bases separated the two germline ends. From germline, CDR1 is SGDLS and CDR2 YYNGEE. CDR3 length: 14 amino acids. CDR3 residues: CASSVGATGETQYF. CDR3 DNA: TGTGCCAGCAGCGTAGGGGCTACAGGAGAGACCCAGTACTTC. Using reference TRBV9 and TRBJ2-5 for the parts outside the CDR3, the full variable domain is DSGVTQTPKHLITATGQRVTLRCSPRSGDLSVYWYQQSLDQGLQFLIQYYNGEERAKGNILERFSAQQFPDLHSELNLSSLELGDSALYFCASSVGATGETQYFGPGTRLLVL.

For this clone: This sample also contains other DNA sequences that code for the same CDR3. The V and J genes are TRBV18 and TRBJ2-1; tentatively, D is TRBD2 (6 bases). Germline values: CDR1 KGHSH, CDR2 LQKENI. Trimming took 3 bases from V and 3 from J, leaving 9 bases between them. CDR3 size: 14 residues. CDR3 region: CASSPPGGYNEQFF. The CDR3 region has the DNA TGTGCCAGCTCACCCCCCGGGGGCTACAATGAGCAGTTCTTC.

The chain joins TRBV2 to TRBJ2-5; TRBD2 might be the D (5 bases). CDR3 length: 13 residues. Germline values: CDR1 SNHLY, CDR2 FYNNEI. V was pared by 4 bases and J by 5 bases, with 11 bases between. The CDR3 bases are TGTGCCAGCAGTGGCTCGCGCGGGGAGACCCAGTACTTC. Translation: CASSGSRGETQYF.

The rearrangement uses TRBV7-8 and TRBJ2-4; 12 nucleotides line up with TRBD2. This CDR3 has 18 amino acids. The junction had 15 bases not matched to a gene; V was cut back by 5 bases and J by 7 bases. In germline, CDR1 is SGHVS, CDR2 FQNEAQ. CDR3 amino acids: CASSPSLTSGGAGNIQYF. In DNA form, the CDR3 reads TGTGCCAGCAGCCCCTCCCTGACTAGCGGGGGAGCGGGTAACATTCAGTACTTC.

This rearrangement joins TRBV9 to TRBJ1-2; D is unclear. Between the trimmed V and J ends, which lost 0 bases and 4 bases, there was a span of 19 bases. Germline assignment: CDR1 SGDLS and CDR2 YYNGEE. CDR3 length: 17 amino acids. In nucleotides, the CDR3 is TGTGCCAGCAGCGTAGCTGGAGGACCCGAAACGGGCTATGGCTACACCTTC. This gives the protein CASSVAGGPETGYGYTF.

There are a few counts of this clone. The chain links TRBV15 to TRBJ2-1; tentative D call: TRBD1 (5 bases). Germline V lookup: CDR1 LNHNV, CDR2 YYDKDF (reference sequence). The length of the CDR3 is 14 residues. Trimming took off 5 bases at V and 7 bases at J, with 15 bases between the two ends. The CDR3 DNA follows: TGTGCCACCAGCCTTTATGGCAGGGCTAATGAGCAGTTCTTC. Protein product: CATSLYGRANEQFF.

This clone showed up just a few times. The chain links TRBV7-2 to TRBJ1-4; a possible D gene is TRBD1 (5 bases). Germline V lookup: CDR1 SGHTA, CDR2 FQGNSA. V shed 1 base and J shed 6 bases, with 12 bases lying between them. This CDR3 is 15 amino acids long. The CDR3 coding sequence is TGTGCCAGCAGCTTAGTTGCAGGGTCCTATGAAAAACTGTTTTTT. Its translation: CASSLVAGSYEKLFF.

This clone was recorded a few times. The chain links TRBV6-6 to TRBJ2-1, with TRBD1 identical over 7 bases. Germline CDR1 MNHNY, CDR2 SVGAGI (reference sequence). V lost 6 bases, J lost 3 bases, and 2 bases stayed unmatched. The CDR3 loop spans 13 amino acids. CDR3 bases: TGTGCCAGCAGCCCAGGGGGCTACAATGAGCAGTTCTTC. Translated, it gives CASSPGGYNEQFF.

This clone was seen only a few times. The CDR3 sequence is CASSQDRGLTEAFF. The CDR3 bases are TGCGCCAGCAGCCAAGATCGCGGGCTCACTGAAGCTTTCTTT. The chain couples TRBV4-1 to TRBJ1-1; D ambiguous. V shed 0 bases and J shed 4 bases, with 9 bases lying between them. The germline CDR1 and CDR2 sequences are MGHRA and YSYEKL. This CDR3 is 14 amino acids long.

This clone was seen a few times. The chain has TRBV9 and TRBJ1-2; TRBD1 aligns across 8 bases. From germline, CDR1 is SGDLS and CDR2 YYNGEE. Trimming at V came to 2 bases and at J to 1 base, leaving 4 bases not matched to a gene. The CDR3 totals 15 residues. The CDR3 region has the DNA TGTGCCAGCAGCGTGCGACAGGGGTTTAACTATGGCTACACCTTC. Protein product: CASSVRQGFNYGYTF.

This chain joins TRBV25-1 and TRBJ2-2; 11 nucleotides line up with TRBD2. The CDR3 is 17 residues long. Trimming removed 6 bases from V and 1 base from J; junction bases left unmatched: 7. Germline CDR1 reads MGHDK; CDR2 reads SYGVNS. The CDR3 sequence: CASRETGLAGNTGELFF. The CDR3 DNA follows: TGTGCCAGCAGGGAGACAGGACTAGCGGGGAACACCGGGGAGCTGTTTTTT.

This clone was recorded a few times. The J gene is TRBJ1-5, the V gene TRBV15; 10 bases map to TRBD1. The germline V gene encodes CDR1 LNHNV and CDR2 YYDKDF (reference sequence). V gave up 8 bases and J gave up 7 bases; unmatched junction bases: 8. This CDR3 has 14 amino acids. In DNA form, the CDR3 reads TGTGCCACCGGGGACGGGACAGGGGTCCAGCCCCAGCATTTT. This encodes CATGDGTGVQPQHF.

The gene calls are TRBV6-4 and TRBJ2-1; possible D gene TRBD2, 6 bases. Germline V gene sequence: CDR1 MRHNA, CDR2 SNTAGT. Trimming left V 6 bases short and J 12 bases short, with 15 bases between. This CDR3 has 12 amino acids. CDR3 nucleotides: TGTGCCAGCAGCGGGGACTGGCGCGGGCAGTTCTTC. Residues: CASSGDWRGQFF.

This clone was counted between two and nine times. The V gene is TRBV5-1, the J gene TRBJ1-5; D perhaps matches TRBD1 (6 bases). The CDR3 totals 14 residues. Germline V lookup: CDR1 SGHRS, CDR2 YFSETQ. Trimming took 4 bases from V and 5 from J, leaving 13 bases between them. CDR3 bases: TGCGCCAGCAGCCCACAGGGATTTGATCAGCCCCAGCATTTT. This codes for CASSPQGFDQPQHF.